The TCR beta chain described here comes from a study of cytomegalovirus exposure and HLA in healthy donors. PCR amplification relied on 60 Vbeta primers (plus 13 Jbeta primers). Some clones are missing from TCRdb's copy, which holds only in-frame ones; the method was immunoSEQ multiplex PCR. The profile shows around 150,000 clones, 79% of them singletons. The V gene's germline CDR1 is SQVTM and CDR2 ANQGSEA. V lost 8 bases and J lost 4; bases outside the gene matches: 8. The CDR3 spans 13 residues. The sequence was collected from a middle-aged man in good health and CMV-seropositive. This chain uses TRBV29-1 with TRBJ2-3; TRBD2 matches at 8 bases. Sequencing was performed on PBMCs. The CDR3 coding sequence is TGCAGCTTCGGGAGGGCCAGGGCAGATACGCAGTATTTT. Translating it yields CSFGRARADTQYF.